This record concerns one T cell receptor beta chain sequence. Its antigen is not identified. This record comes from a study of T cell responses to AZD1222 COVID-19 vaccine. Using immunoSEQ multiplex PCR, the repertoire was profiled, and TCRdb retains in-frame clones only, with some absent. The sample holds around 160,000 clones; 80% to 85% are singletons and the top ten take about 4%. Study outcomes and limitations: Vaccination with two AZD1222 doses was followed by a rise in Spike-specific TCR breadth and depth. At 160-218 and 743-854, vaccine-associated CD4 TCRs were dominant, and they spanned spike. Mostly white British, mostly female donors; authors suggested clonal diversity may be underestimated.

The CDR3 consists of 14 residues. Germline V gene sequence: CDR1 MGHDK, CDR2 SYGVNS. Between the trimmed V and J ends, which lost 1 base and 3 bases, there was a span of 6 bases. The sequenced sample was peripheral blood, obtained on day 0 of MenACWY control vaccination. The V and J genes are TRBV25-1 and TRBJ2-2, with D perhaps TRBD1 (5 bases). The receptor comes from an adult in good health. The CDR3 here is CASSESRDTGELFF. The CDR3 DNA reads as TGTGCCAGCAGTGAATCCAGGGACACCGGGGAGCTGTTTTTT.